These 14 T cell receptor beta chains originate from one sample sequenced in a study of control samples from healthy donors and cancer patients. Repertoires were generated with immunoSEQ multiplex PCR, while TCRdb's copy carries only in-frame clones and drops some. The sample records tens of thousands of clones, 91% being singletons. The specimen sequenced was PBMCs. The receptors stem from a middle-aged man with lung cancer.

This chain's CDR3 is CASLSGGAHEQYF. CDR3 nucleotide sequence: TGTGCCAGCCTTTCCGGGGGGGCCCACGAGCAGTACTTC. The rearrangement uses TRBV28 and TRBJ2-7, with TRBD2 matching over 8 bases. Germline CDR1 is MDHEN and CDR2 is SYDVKM. The J segment lost 5 bases and the V segment lost 8 bases, leaving 8 bases of the junction unmatched. This CDR3 is built from 13 residues.

CDR3 sequence: CASSFSSGGATGELFF. The CDR3 bases are TGTGCCAGCAGTTTCTCTAGCGGGGGGGCCACCGGGGAGCTGTTTTTT. This sequence joins TRBV25-1 and TRBJ2-2, with 12 bases matching TRBD2. Germline V lookup: CDR1 MGHDK, CDR2 SYGVNS. The CDR3 sequence is 16 residues long. The V and J ends lost 5 bases and 4 bases, in that order; junction bases with no gene match: 5.

This clone turned up a few times. The rearrangement uses TRBV7-3 and TRBJ1-2, with D tentatively TRBD1 (5 bases). CDR3 length equals 14 residues. Germline V gives CDR1 SGHTA, CDR2 FQGTGA. The V end lost 5 bases, the J end lost 4 bases, and 14 bases lay between the germline ends. The CDR3 DNA reads as TGTGCCAGCAGCCGGTCCGAGGGGAGCTATGGCTACACCTTC. Amino acid sequence: CASSRSEGSYGYTF. Complete variable domain (other parts from reference TRBV7-3 and TRBJ1-2): GAGVSQTPSNKVTEKGKYVELRCDPISGHTALYWYRQSLGQGPEFLIYFQGTGAADDSGLPNDRFFAVRPEGSVSTLKIQRTERGDSAVYLCASSRSEGSYGYTFGSGTRLTVV.

This chain connects TRBV6-1 to TRBJ1-5; D is unresolved. The V end was cut by 3 bases, the J end by 6 bases, with 15 bases between. The germline V gene has CDR1 MNHNS and CDR2 SASEGT. The CDR3 runs 15 residues. CDR3 sequence: CASSEFGSGSQPQHF. The CDR3 DNA follows: TGTGCCAGCAGTGAGTTCGGGTCGGGGAGTCAGCCCCAGCATTTT.

This chain joins TRBV7-2 and TRBJ2-6, with D hard to call. Trimming pared 5 bases from V and 1 base from J, leaving 6 bases between. This CDR3 contains 14 residues. From germline, CDR1 is SGHTA and CDR2 FQGNSA. CDR3 sequence reads: CASSTVSGANVLTF. CDR3 nucleotides: TGTGCCAGCAGCACGGTATCTGGGGCCAACGTCCTGACTTTC.

The chain joins TRBV30 to TRBJ1-1; D is uncertain. Per the germline V gene, CDR1 is GTSNPN and CDR2 is SVGIG (reference sequence). The CDR3 runs to 13 residues. V lost 4 bases and J 2 bases, leaving 11 bases between the germline ends. The CDR3 region has the DNA TGTGCCTGGAATCGGGTATTTAACACTGAAGCTTTCTTT. Translating gives CAWNRVFNTEAFF. The full variable domain, rest sourced from reference TRBV30 and TRBJ1-1, is SQTIHQWPATLVQPVGSPLSLECTVEGTSNPNLYWYRQAAGRGLQLLFYSVGIGQISSEVPQNLSASRPQDRQFILSSKKLLLSDSGFYLCAWNRVFNTEAFFGQGTRLTVV.

The V call is TRBV30, the J call TRBJ1-2; no reliable D call. V shed 2 bases and J shed 5 bases, with 6 bases lying between them. The length of the CDR3 is 11 residues. CDR1 and CDR2 from the germline V gene are GTSNPN and SVGIG (reference sequence). CDR3 in amino acids: CAWSPRYGYTF. CDR3 in DNA: TGTGCCTGGAGTCCGCGTTATGGCTACACCTTC.

The chain has TRBV7-2 and TRBJ2-7; no definite D call. This CDR3 contains 13 residues. Deletions cut 2 bases from V and 4 bases from J, with 9 bases between. The germline V gene has CDR1 SGHTA and CDR2 FQGNSA. CDR3 amino acids: CASSLPSLYEQYF. CDR3 sequence (DNA): TGTGCCAGCAGCTTACCGTCCTTGTACGAGCAGTACTTC.

The chain joins TRBV6-2 or TRBV6-3 to TRBJ1-4, with 7 nucleotides matching TRBD1. The CDR3 is 15 amino acids. J lost 4 bases, V lost 5 bases, and 7 bases had no gene match. Germline V gene lookup returns CDR1 MNHEY and CDR2 SVGEGT. This chain's CDR3 is CASSSGQAFNEKLFF. The CDR3 nucleotides read TGTGCCAGCAGTAGCGGACAGGCGTTTAATGAAAAACTGTTTTTT.

The genes are TRBV6-2 or TRBV6-3 and TRBJ1-4; D is unclear. Per germline, CDR1 MNHEY and CDR2 SVGEGT. V was trimmed by 2 bases and J by 3 bases, leaving 7 bases between them. This CDR3 is built from 14 residues. CDR3 nucleotides: TGTGCCAGCAGTTACATGGGATCTAATGAAAAACTGTTTTTT. Protein product: CASSYMGSNEKLFF.

The chain joins TRBV7-2 to TRBJ1-6, with D possibly matching TRBD1 (6 bases). Germline assignment: CDR1 SGHTA and CDR2 FQGNSA. This CDR3 is 16 amino acids long. V lost 3 bases and J 2 bases, leaving 11 bases between the germline ends. The CDR3 DNA sequence: TGTGCCAGCAGCTTGCAGGGGAGAACCTATAATTCACCCCTCCACTTT. It is translated as CASSLQGRTYNSPLHF.

This chain uses TRBV14 with TRBJ1-2, with D hard to call. CDR1 and CDR2 (germline): SGHDN, FVKESK. The CDR3 consists of 15 residues. With 0 bases removed from V and 4 bases from J, the gap between germline ends came to 12 bases. CDR3 in amino acids: CASSQEFGVGYGYTF. DNA for the CDR3: TGTGCCAGCAGCCAAGAATTCGGGGTCGGCTATGGCTACACCTTC. The complete variable domain, with remaining parts taken from reference TRBV14 and TRBJ1-2, reads EAGVTQFPSHSVIEKGQTVTLRCDPISGHDNLYWYRRVMGKEIKFLLHFVKESKQDESGMPNNRFLAERTGGTYSTLKVQPAELEDSGVYFCASSQEFGVGYGYTFGSGTRLTVV.

This rearrangement joins TRBV12-5 to TRBJ1-5; 12 nucleotides agree with TRBD1. Looked up from germline, CDR1 is LGHNT and CDR2 is FRNRAP. With V trimmed by 2 bases and J by 5 bases, 13 bases remained unmatched. The CDR3 consists of 19 residues. For the CDR3, the DNA is TGTGCTAGTGGTTTGCCCTCTGGGGACAGGGGGCTATGTTATCAGCCCCAGCATTTT. Its protein product is CASGLPSGDRGLCYQPQHF.

The chain combines TRBV3-1 (or the pseudogene TRBV3-2) with TRBJ2-1; the match to TRBD1 covers 9 bases. Unmatched junction bases numbered 2, after V lost 2 bases and J lost 6 bases. From germline, CDR1 is LGHDT and CDR2 YNNKEL (reference sequence). CDR3 size: 14 residues. The chain's CDR3 is CASSQWTGVNEQFF. The CDR3 DNA is TGTGCCAGCAGCCAATGGACAGGGGTCAATGAGCAGTTCTTC.